This TCR beta chain was profiled in a study of cytomegalovirus exposure and HLA in healthy donors. Comments on this clone: The antigen is unknown.

General study points: When presence/absence was analysed, sequencing depth was taken to be roughly uniform across donors. The number of N-insertions in an Asian-associated ancestry cluster was reportedly below the roughly 700-donor mean in a later analysis. Both high specificity and high sensitivity reportedly marked the classifier's diagnosis of cytomegalovirus status.

The primer mix had 60 Vbeta and 13 Jbeta primers. Sequenced by immunoSEQ multiplex PCR; TCRdb stores in-frame clones only, minus some. The sample includes approximately 82,000 clones, about 74% of them seen just once. J lost 4 bases, V lost 2 bases, and 4 bases had no gene match. The germline V gene has CDR1 SGHRS and CDR2 YFSETQ. This CDR3 has 14 amino acids. The chain joins TRBV5-1 to TRBJ2-3, with 7 positions matching TRBD2. Sequencing was performed on PBMCs. This TCR was sampled from a woman aged 45-59 years in good health and CMV-seropositive. The CDR3 protein is CASSFSRGADTQYF. The CDR3 DNA is TGCGCCAGCAGCTTCTCACGGGGGGCAGATACGCAGTATTTT.